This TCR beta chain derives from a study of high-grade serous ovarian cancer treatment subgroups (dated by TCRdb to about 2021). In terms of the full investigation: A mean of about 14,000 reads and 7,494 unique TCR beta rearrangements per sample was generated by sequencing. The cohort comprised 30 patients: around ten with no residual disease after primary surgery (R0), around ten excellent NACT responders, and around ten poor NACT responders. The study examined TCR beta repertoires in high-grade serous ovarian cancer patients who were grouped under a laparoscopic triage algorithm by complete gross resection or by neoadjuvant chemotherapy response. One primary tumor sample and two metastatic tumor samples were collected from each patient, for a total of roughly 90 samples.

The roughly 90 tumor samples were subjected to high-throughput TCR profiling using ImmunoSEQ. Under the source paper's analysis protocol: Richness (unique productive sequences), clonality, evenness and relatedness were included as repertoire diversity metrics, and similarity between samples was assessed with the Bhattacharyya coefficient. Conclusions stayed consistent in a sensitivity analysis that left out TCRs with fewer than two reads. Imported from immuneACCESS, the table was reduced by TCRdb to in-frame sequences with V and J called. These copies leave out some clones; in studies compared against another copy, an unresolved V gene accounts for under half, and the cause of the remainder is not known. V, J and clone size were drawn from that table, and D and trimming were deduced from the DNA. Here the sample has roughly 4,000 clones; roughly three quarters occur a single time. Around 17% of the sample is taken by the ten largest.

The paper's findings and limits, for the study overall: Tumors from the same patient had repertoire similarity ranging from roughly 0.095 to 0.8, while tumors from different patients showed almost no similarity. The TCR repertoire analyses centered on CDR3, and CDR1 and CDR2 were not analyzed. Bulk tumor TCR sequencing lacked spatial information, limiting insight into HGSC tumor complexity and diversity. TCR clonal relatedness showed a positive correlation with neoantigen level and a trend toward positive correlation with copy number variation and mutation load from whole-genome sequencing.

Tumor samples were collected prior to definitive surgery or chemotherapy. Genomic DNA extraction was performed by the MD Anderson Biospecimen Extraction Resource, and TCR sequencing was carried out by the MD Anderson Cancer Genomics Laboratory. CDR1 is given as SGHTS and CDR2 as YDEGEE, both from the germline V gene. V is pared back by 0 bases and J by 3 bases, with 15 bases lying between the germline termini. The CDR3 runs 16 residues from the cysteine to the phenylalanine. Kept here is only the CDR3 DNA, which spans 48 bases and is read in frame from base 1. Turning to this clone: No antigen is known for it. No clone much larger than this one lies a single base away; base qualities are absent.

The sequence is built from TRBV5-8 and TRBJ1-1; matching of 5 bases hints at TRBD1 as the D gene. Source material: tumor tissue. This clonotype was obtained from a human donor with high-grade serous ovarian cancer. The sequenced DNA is TGTGCCAGCAGCTTGGGAGGCGCAGGGAGGTACACTGAAGCTTTCTTT. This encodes CASSLGGAGRYTEAFF.